This TCR beta chain appears in the sequencing data of a study of T cell responses to AZD1222 COVID-19 vaccine. Points from the study as a whole: Mapped onto spike, vaccine-associated CD4 TCRs spanned it and were dominant at 160-218 and 743-854. Just a handful of AZD1222 recipients tested seropositive at baseline. Among spike-specific TCRs, nearly half reportedly target unmutated variant regions.

This clone has a handful of counts. What it recognizes is unknown. Profiling relied on immunoSEQ multiplex PCR, and the TCRdb table lists in-frame clones only, not all of them. The repertoire holds 150,000 to 200,000 clones, about 87% seen once, with 2.5% to 3% in the top ten. This receptor was taken from an adult in good health. This material consisted of peripheral blood, taken on day 0 of MenACWY control vaccination.

The CDR3 nucleotides are TGTGCCAGCAGCGTAGGGCTAAGGCGTCAAGAGACCCAGTACTTC. Translating it yields CASSVGLRRQETQYF. V usage is TRBV9 and J usage is TRBJ2-5, with D unclear. The germline V and J ends were trimmed by 0 bases and 2 bases, with 11 bases remaining between them. Germline V CDR1 and CDR2: SGDLS, YYNGEE. The CDR3 sequence is 15 residues long.